This T cell receptor beta chain was recovered during a study of regulatory T cells in long-lasting Graves disease. CDR3 length equals 19 residues. V gave up 1 base and J gave up 0 bases, with 19 bases separating them. From germline, CDR1 is MGHRA and CDR2 YSYEKL. In building TCR beta libraries, iRepertoire HTBI primers were used together with Arm-PCR of CDR3 regions. TCRdb used MiXCR to reprocess the multiplex PCR reads, holding one entry per CDR3 protein. The data hold 700,000 or so distinct CDR3 sequences, with 25% to 35% observed a single time. The sample holds a few counts of this clonotype. The target antigen is unknown. Time point in this sample: persistent/refractory GD, antithyroid drugs over 5 years with positive TRAb. Extracted PBMC RNA gave rise to the TCR library. Diagnoses of Graves' disease were made by American Thyroid Association guidelines. Findings of the study overall: Under persistent disease, TRBV28, TRBJ1-2 and TRBJ2-5 were used preferentially. Limited samples may have lowered accuracy.

The material was peripheral blood mononuclear cells (PBMCs), obtained when the disease was refractory, from a patient treated with antithyroid drugs. The V gene is TRBV4-1, the J gene TRBJ2-1; D ambiguous. The sequence was collected from a female donor with Graves disease. The CDR3 is CASSQGAGTGARSYNEQFF. The CDR3 DNA reads TGCGCCAGCAGCCAAGGGGCAGGAACGGGCGCCCGCTCCTACAATGAGCAGTTCTTC.